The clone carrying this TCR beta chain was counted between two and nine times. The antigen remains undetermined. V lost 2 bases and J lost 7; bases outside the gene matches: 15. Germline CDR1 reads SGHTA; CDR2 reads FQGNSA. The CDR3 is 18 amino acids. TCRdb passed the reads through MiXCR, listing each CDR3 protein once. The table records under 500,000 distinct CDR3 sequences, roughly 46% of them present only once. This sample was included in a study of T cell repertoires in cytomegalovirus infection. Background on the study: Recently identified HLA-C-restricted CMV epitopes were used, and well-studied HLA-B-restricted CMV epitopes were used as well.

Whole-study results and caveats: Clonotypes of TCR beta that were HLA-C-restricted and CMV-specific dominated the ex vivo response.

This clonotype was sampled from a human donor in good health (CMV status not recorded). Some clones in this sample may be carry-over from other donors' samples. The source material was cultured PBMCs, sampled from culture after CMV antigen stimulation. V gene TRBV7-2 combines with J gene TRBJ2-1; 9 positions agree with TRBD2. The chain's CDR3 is CASSLKTMGLALRNEQFF. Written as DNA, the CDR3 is TGTGCCAGCAGCTTAAAAACGATGGGACTAGCTTTGAGGAATGAGCAGTTCTTC.